The subject of this entry is one T cell receptor beta chain. This sample is part of a study of CD8 T cells in Susac syndrome. RNA in amounts of about 0.45 to 1 ug was reverse transcribed with random hexamers. TCRdb fed the immunoSEQ multiplex PCR reads into MiXCR, producing one record per CDR3 protein. The data show about 240,000 distinct CDR3 sequences, almost 97% seen once. The germline gives CDR1 DFQATT, CDR2 SNEGSKA (reference sequence). Trimming cost V 5 bases and J 3 bases; bases outside gene matches: 10. The CDR3 covers 15 residues. This receptor was obtained from a human donor with Susac syndrome. The chain combines TRBV20-1 with TRBJ1-5, with 7 bases identical to TRBD1. Sequenced material: CD4+ T cells from PBMCs. DNA for the CDR3: TGCAGTGCTGCAAGCCTTGACAGGGACAATCAGCCCCAGCATTTT. The encoded protein is CSAASLDRDNQPQHF.